The T cell receptor beta chain described here comes from a study of cytomegalovirus exposure and HLA in healthy donors. Study outcomes and limitations: Other equally common chains were less clonally expanded than HLA-associated TCR beta chains, a later analysis showed. According to the study, around 150 TCR beta chains were cytomegalovirus-associated. An analysis that came later showed most CMV-associated TCR beta chains appearing HLA-restricted.

In the PCR, 60 Vbeta and 13 Jbeta primers were used. Clones were read by immunoSEQ multiplex PCR, and TCRdb kept only the in-frame ones, dropping some. Among some 150,000 clones listed, roughly three quarters were seen once. About this clone itself: Its antigen is unknown.

The V gene's germline CDR1 is LNHDA and CDR2 SQIVND (reference sequence). Trimming took 6 bases from V and 4 from J; bases not matched to a gene: 5. The CDR3 has 15 amino acids. Sequences were obtained from PBMCs. The rearrangement joins TRBV19 to TRBJ1-5; 11 bases are shared with TRBD1. The TCR comes from a male donor in good health and CMV-seronegative. Here the CDR3 reads CASRPGQGVNQPQHF. The CDR3 DNA is TGTGCCAGTAGACCGGGACAGGGGGTTAATCAGCCCCAGCATTTT.